This passage covers 18 T cell receptor beta chains from one sample sequenced in a study of blood T cell repertoires in COVID-19. TCRdb's copy holds only in-frame clones and misses some; the assay was immunoSEQ multiplex PCR. The sample carries 150,000 to 200,000 clones, around 88% recorded once. The sample comprised peripheral blood. All receptors come from a human donor in a cohort sampled during active COVID-19.

V is TRBV29-1 and J is TRBJ1-2; the D is unclear. Germline V lookup: CDR1 SQVTM, CDR2 ANQGSEA. The CDR3 runs to 10 residues. Trimming took 4 bases from V and 8 from J, leaving 8 bases between them. The CDR3 loop reads CSVGAAGYTF. CDR3 sequence (DNA): TGCAGCGTTGGGGCAGCCGGCTACACCTTC.

This clone was seen more than once but under ten times. V gene TRBV7-3 combines with J gene TRBJ1-2, with D possibly matching TRBD1 (5 bases). With 6 bases removed from V and 2 bases from J, the gap between germline ends came to 13 bases. The CDR3 is 14 amino acids. Germline-derived CDR1 and CDR2 are SGHTA and FQGTGA. The CDR3 region has the DNA TGTGCCAGCAGTGCCCCCGGGGGGAACTATGGCTACACCTTC. Translation gives CASSAPGGNYGYTF.

The chain uses TRBV7-9 and TRBJ1-2; TRBD1 matches 9 bases. The CDR3 is 15 residues long. The germline V gene has CDR1 SEHNR and CDR2 FQNEAQ (reference sequence). V gave up 5 bases and J gave up 1 base; unmatched junction bases: 5. The CDR3 sequence is CASSPGTGFNYGYTF. In nucleotides, the CDR3 is TGTGCCAGCAGCCCTGGGACAGGGTTTAACTATGGCTACACCTTC.

The CDR3 coding sequence is TGTGCCTGGAGTCCCCCGGGACTAGCGGGGATTTACGAGCAGTACTTC. Translating it yields CAWSPPGLAGIYEQYF. V gene TRBV30 combines with J gene TRBJ2-7, with 13 bases aligning to TRBD2. The CDR3 loop spans 16 amino acids. Germline V gives CDR1 GTSNPN, CDR2 SVGIG (reference sequence). The J segment lost 4 bases and the V segment lost 2 bases, leaving 8 bases of the junction unmatched.

In its sample, this clone was seen once. This rearrangement joins TRBV6-5 to TRBJ2-7; D perhaps matches TRBD1 (6 bases). The CDR3 has 11 amino acids. The germline gives CDR1 MNHEY, CDR2 SVGAGI. V was clipped by 8 bases and J by 4 bases, with 9 bases between them. The CDR3 region has the DNA TGTGCCAGCGCTAGGGGGTACGAGCAGTACTTC. Translating gives CASARGYEQYF.

The J gene is TRBJ1-4, the V gene TRBV11-3, with TRBD1 matching 10 bases. Germline values: CDR1 SGHNT, CDR2 YENEEA. The CDR3 consists of 14 residues. V lost 7 bases to trimming and J lost 6 bases; unmatched junction nucleotides: 5. Written as DNA, the CDR3 is TGTGCCAGCACCCAGACAGGGGGCTATGAAAAACTGTTTTTT. Translated, it gives CASTQTGGYEKLFF. The entire variable domain, with the rest obtained from reference TRBV11-3 and TRBJ1-4, is as follows: EAGVVQSPRYKIIEKKQPVAFWCNPISGHNTLYWYLQNLGQGPELLIRYENEEAVDDSQLPKDRFSAERLKGVDSTLKIQPAELGDSAVYLCASTQTGGYEKLFFGSGTQLSVL.

This chain links TRBV19 with TRBJ2-7, with D uncertain. The germline CDR1 and CDR2 sequences are LNHDA and SQIVND (reference sequence). The length of the CDR3 is 15 residues. V was clipped by 6 bases and J by 2 bases, with 17 bases between them. Here the CDR3 DNA reads TGTGCCAGTAGCGAACAGTATATGGGCACCTACGAGCAGTACTTC. Its protein product is CASSEQYMGTYEQYF. Together with reference TRBV19 and TRBJ2-7, the CDR3 gives the full variable domain: DGGITQSPKYLFRKEGQNVTLSCEQNLNHDAMYWYRQDPGQGLRLIYYSQIVNDFQKGDIAEGYSVSREKKESFPLTVTSAQKNPTAFYLCASSEQYMGTYEQYFGPGTRLTVT.

V gene TRBV18 combines with J gene TRBJ2-2; D is uncertain. This CDR3 has 13 residues. With 1 base removed from V and 4 bases from J, the gap between germline ends came to 4 bases. The germline gives CDR1 KGHSH, CDR2 LQKENI. The CDR3 sequence is CASSPRSTGELFF. CDR3 sequence (DNA): TGTGCCAGCTCACCACGCAGCACCGGGGAGCTGTTTTTT.

The gene calls are TRBV7-9 and TRBJ1-4; TRBD1 might be the D (6 bases). Germline lookup yields CDR1 SEHNR and CDR2 FQNEAQ (reference sequence). Trimming stripped 1 base from V and 9 bases from J, with 18 bases between. This CDR3 region has 16 residues. CDR3 region: CASSLGPGGRRKKLFF. CDR3 bases: TGTGCCAGCAGCTTAGGGCCCGGGGGGCGCCGGAAAAAACTGTTTTTT.

The V and J genes are TRBV11-3 and TRBJ2-7, with a possible D match to TRBD1 (5 bases). CDR1 is SGHNT, CDR2 YENEEA, per germline. The V gene lost 1 base and the J gene lost 6 bases, with 7 bases spanning the gap. The CDR3 is 12 residues long. The CDR3: CASSLGDSEQYF. CDR3 nucleotides: TGTGCCAGCAGCTTAGGCGACAGCGAGCAGTACTTC.

With regard to this clone: This same CDR3 is encoded by further DNA sequences in the sample. The V gene is TRBV6-2 or TRBV6-3, the J gene TRBJ2-7; 11 bases map to TRBD1. Per the germline V gene, CDR1 is MNHEY and CDR2 is SVGEGT. V was clipped by 4 bases and J by 3 bases; unmatched bases: 2. The CDR3 length is 14 residues. In nucleotides, the CDR3 is TGTGCCAGCAGTTGGGGACAGGGGGGCTACGAGCAGTACTTC. It translates to CASSWGQGGYEQYF.

For this clone: A read error may account for a junction end that differs from germline. The V call is TRBV12-3 or TRBV12-4, the J call TRBJ2-5; 8 bases are shared with TRBD2. The CDR3 length is 13 residues. CDR3: CACSTGGGVTQYF. CDR3 coding DNA: TGTGCCTGCAGTACGGGAGGGGGGGTGACCCAGTACTTC.

J is TRBJ1-6 and V is TRBV7-3; TRBD1 aligns across 9 bases. V trimming: 4 bases; J trimming: 8 bases; junction bases outside the gene matches: 0. The CDR3 has 13 amino acids. Per the germline V gene, CDR1 is SGHTA and CDR2 is FQGTGA. The CDR3 protein is CASSWTGDSPLHF. The CDR3 DNA follows: TGTGCCAGCAGCTGGACAGGGGATTCACCCCTCCACTTT.

The sample holds a few counts of this clone. The chain combines TRBV30 with TRBJ1-1, with 8 nucleotides matching TRBD1. The CDR3 has 10 residues. The germline V gene encodes CDR1 GTSNPN and CDR2 SVGIG (reference sequence). With 5 bases clipped from V and 11 bases from J, the junction kept 4 bases outside the gene matches. The chain's CDR3 is CAWVQGDAFF. The CDR3 bases are TGTGCCTGGGTACAGGGGGATGCTTTCTTT.

The chain couples TRBV28 to TRBJ2-3; perhaps TRBD2 as D (5 bases). Germline CDR1 is MDHEN and CDR2 is SYDVKM. CDR3 length: 15 amino acids. Trimming removed 9 bases at V and 1 base at J, with 17 bases between. The chain's CDR3 is CASIRAGKGTDTQYF. The CDR3 DNA reads TGTGCCAGTATACGGGCCGGGAAGGGCACAGATACGCAGTATTTT.

This clone was observed once. The gene calls are TRBV30 and TRBJ2-7; the D is unclear. The CDR3 is 15 residues long. Germline loops: CDR1 GTSNPN, CDR2 SVGIG (reference sequence). V was pared by 3 bases and J by 0 bases, with 15 bases between. The CDR3 is CAWSGDKSYSYEQYF. The CDR3 region has the DNA TGTGCCTGGAGCGGTGACAAGTCCTACTCCTACGAGCAGTACTTC.

The chain couples TRBV6-2 or TRBV6-3 to TRBJ2-2, with D unresolved. This CDR3 has 14 amino acids. Germline CDR1 reads MNHEY; CDR2 reads SVGEGT. Trimming shortened V by 5 bases and J by 3 bases, and 10 bases separated the two germline ends. CDR3 sequence: CASSHVHYTGELFF. The CDR3 DNA sequence: TGTGCCAGCAGTCACGTACATTACACCGGGGAGCTGTTTTTT.

V gene TRBV3-1 (or the pseudogene TRBV3-2) combines with J gene TRBJ2-7, with 7 bases fitting TRBD1. V lost 1 base to trimming and J lost 3 bases; unmatched junction nucleotides: 9. CDR1 LGHDT and CDR2 YNNKEL come from the germline V gene (reference sequence). This CDR3 region has 16 residues. The CDR3 sequence is CASSQVGTGVVYEQYF. The CDR3 DNA is TGTGCCAGCAGCCAAGTGGGCACAGGGGTCGTCTACGAGCAGTACTTC.